The entry that follows covers one T cell receptor (beta chain) sequence. In its sample, this clonotype was seen many times. Its antigen remains undetermined. Per-base quality was not reported, and no clone a single base away is much larger than it. The sample comes from a study of CD8 T cells in ankylosing spondylitis (dated by TCRdb to about 2017). Notes on the research overall: The study profiled T cell receptor beta repertoires in healthy donors and ankylosing spondylitis patients to find disease-linked TCR variants. The full study cohort comprised 25 ankylosing spondylitis patients and over a hundred healthy donors. Peripheral blood was sampled, and synovial fluid was additionally collected from ankylosing spondylitis patients.

Sequencing used an Illumina HiSeq 2500. TCR beta libraries were prepared by quantitative 5'-RACE with molecular barcodes. Per the original workflow: A new computational method based on a probabilistic model of VDJ rearrangement was used to identify disease-linked TCR variants. TCRdb's own reprocessing of the public reads used fastp at Q25 and MiXCR and kept productive beta chains. Every distinct CDR3 protein forms one entry, paired with its most common genes and DNA. The V and J calls reflect TCRdb's pipeline rather than the authors' work. The sample table lists about 340,000 distinct CDR3 sequences, about 14% of them with a count of one. Jointly, the top ten make up approximately 1% of the sample. Summary of the overall study and its limitations: The disease-linked clones showed a CD8+ phenotype and occurred at relatively low frequencies in peripheral blood. Blood from ankylosing spondylitis patients appeared to be characterized by a TCR beta motif composed of about eight highly homologous amino acid variants. Significant enrichment of the disease-linked clones was reported in matched synovial fluid samples from ankylosing spondylitis patients. Some TCR beta motif variants had previously been reported in synovial fluid and blood of reactive arthritis patients, which suggested common disease-initiation mechanisms.

Including cysteine and phenylalanine, the CDR3 has 15 amino acids. Only CDR3 DNA is held: 45 bases, read in frame from base 1. Cut back by 0 bases and 1 base, the V and J ends lie 10 bases apart. Taken from the germline V gene, the CDR1 and CDR2 loops are SGHRS and YFSETQ. The V and J segments used are TRBV5-1 and TRBJ1-1; no confident D gene assignment can be made. Sequenced: blood, either unsorted or a sorted T cell fraction (not recorded which). This TCR derives from a male donor with ankylosing spondylitis or in good health (not recorded which). The DNA sequence follows: TGCGCCAGCAGCTTGGGAGGCGCGGGGAACACTGAAGCTTTCTTT. This is translated as CASSLGGAGNTEAFF.